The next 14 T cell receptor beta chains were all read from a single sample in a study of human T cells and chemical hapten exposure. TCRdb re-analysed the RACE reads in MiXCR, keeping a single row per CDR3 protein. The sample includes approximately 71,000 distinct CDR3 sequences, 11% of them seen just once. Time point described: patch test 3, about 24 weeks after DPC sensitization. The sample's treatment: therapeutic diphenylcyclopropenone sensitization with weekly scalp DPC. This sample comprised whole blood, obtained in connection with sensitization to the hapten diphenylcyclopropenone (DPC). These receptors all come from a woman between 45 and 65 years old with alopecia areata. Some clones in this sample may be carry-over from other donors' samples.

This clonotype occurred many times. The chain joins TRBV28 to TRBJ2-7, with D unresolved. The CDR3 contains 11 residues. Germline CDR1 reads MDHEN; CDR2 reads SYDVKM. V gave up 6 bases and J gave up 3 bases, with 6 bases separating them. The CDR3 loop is CASRSYYEQYF. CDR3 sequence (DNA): TGTGCCAGCAGATCTTACTACGAGCAGTACTTC.

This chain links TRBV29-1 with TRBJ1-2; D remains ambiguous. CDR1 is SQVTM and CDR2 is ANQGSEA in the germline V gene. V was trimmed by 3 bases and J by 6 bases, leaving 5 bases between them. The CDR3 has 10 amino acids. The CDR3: CSVESDGYTF. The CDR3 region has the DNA TGCAGCGTTGAGTCGGATGGCTACACCTTC.

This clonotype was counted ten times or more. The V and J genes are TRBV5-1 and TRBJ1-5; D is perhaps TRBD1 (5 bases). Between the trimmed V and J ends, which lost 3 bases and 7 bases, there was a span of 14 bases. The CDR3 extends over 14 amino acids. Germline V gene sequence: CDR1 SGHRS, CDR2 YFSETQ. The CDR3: CASSWEGVGQPQHF. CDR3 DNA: TGCGCCAGCAGCTGGGAAGGGGTGGGGCAGCCCCAGCATTTT.

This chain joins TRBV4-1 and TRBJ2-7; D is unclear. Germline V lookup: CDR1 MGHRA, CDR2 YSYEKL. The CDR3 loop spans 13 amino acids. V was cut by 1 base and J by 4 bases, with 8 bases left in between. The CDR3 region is CASSQVAAYEQYF. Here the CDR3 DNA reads TGCGCCAGCAGCCAAGTGGCAGCGTACGAGCAGTACTTC.

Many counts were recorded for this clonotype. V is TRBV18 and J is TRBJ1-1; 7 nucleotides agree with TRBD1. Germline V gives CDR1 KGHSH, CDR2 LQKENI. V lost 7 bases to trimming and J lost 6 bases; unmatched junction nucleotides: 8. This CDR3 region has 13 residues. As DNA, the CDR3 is TGTGCCAGCTTCCCCGACAGGGCTGCTGAAGCTTTCTTT. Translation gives CASFPDRAAEAFF.

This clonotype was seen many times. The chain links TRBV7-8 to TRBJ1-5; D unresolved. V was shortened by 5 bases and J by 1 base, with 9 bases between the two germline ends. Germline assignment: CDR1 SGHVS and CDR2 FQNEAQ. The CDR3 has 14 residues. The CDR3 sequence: CASSRASSNQPQHF. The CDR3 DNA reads TGTGCCAGCAGCCGTGCCAGCAGCAATCAGCCCCAGCATTTT.

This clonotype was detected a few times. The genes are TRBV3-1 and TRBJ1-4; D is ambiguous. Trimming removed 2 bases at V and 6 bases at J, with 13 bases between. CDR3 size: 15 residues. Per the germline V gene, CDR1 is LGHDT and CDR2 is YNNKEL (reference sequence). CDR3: CASSQSNGWDEKLFF. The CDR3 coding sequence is TGTGCCAGCAGCCAAAGTAACGGATGGGATGAAAAACTGTTTTTT.

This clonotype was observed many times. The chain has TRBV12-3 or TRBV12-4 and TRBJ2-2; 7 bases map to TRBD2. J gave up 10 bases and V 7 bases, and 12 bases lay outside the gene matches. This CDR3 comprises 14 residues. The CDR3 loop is CASTAIGRAAELFF. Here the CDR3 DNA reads TGTGCCAGCACCGCCATAGGGAGGGCCGCGGAGCTGTTTTTT.

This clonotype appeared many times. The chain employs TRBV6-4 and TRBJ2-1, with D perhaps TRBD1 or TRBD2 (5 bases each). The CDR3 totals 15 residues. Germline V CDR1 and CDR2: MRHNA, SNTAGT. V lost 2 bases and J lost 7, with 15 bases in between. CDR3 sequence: CASSDGGFGKNEQFF. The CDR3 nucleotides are TGTGCCAGCAGTGACGGGGGATTCGGGAAAAATGAGCAGTTCTTC.

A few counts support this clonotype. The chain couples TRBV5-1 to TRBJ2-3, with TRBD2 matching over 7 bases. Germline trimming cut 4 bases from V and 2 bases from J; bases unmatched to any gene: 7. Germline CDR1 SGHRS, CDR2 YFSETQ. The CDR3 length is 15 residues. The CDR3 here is CASSGGGTYTDTQYF. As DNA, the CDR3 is TGCGCCAGCAGCGGGGGAGGGACTTACACAGATACGCAGTATTTT.

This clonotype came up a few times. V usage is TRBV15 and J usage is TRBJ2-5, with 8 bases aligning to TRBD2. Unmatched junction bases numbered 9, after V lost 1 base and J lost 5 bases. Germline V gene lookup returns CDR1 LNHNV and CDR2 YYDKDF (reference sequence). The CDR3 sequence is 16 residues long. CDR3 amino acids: CATSRVTSGLGETQYF. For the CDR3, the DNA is TGTGCCACCAGCAGAGTCACGTCGGGACTAGGGGAGACCCAGTACTTC.

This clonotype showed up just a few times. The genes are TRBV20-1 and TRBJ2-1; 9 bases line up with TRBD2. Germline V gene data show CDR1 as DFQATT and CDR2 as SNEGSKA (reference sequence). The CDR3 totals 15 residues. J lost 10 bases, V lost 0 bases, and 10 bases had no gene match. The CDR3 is CSARDVSGRIMEQFF. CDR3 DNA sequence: TGCAGTGCTAGAGATGTCAGCGGGAGGATAATGGAGCAGTTCTTC.

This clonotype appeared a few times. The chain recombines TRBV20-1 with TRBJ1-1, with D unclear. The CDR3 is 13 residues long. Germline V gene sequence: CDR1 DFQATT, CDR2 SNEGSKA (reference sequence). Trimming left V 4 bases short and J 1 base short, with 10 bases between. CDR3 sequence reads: CSATPNGNTEAFF. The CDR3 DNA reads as TGCAGTGCTACTCCCAACGGGAACACTGAAGCTTTCTTT.

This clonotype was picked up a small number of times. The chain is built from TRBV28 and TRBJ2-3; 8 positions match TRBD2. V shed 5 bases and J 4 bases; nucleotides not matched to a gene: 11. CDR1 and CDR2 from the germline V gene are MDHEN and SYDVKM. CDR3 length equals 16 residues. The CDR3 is CASSPHRLARADTQYF. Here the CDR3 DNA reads TGTGCCAGCAGTCCCCACCGACTAGCGCGAGCAGATACGCAGTATTTT.